The rows below give T cell receptor beta chains drawn from one sample of a study of blood T cell repertoires in COVID-19. Produced via immunoSEQ multiplex PCR; TCRdb's table is partial and in-frame only. The table lists about 130,000 clones, approximately 86% of them singletons, with about 2.5% in the top ten. The specimen was PBMCs or T cells enriched from blood (not recorded which). The origin of the receptors is a woman aged 50 to 60 who had recovered from COVID-19. Each CDR3 is given with its conserved first and last residue. A D gene is named only where the DNA matches it firmly. Clone size, where shown, is once, few, many, or a class for clones that have expanded.

J: TRBJ2-7
D: TRBD1
V: TRBV3-1/TRBV3-2
size: .
CDR3: CASSQGVARTGAYEQYF
DNA: TGTGCCAGCAGCCAAGGGGTCGCGCGGACAGGAGCCTACGAGCAGTACTTC

J: TRBJ2-7
D: TRBD1
V: TRBV3-1/TRBV3-2
size: .
CDR3: CASSQWQGAGEQYF
DNA: TGTGCCAGCAGCCAGTGGCAGGGGGCGGGAGAGCAGTACTTC

J: TRBJ1-2
D: .
V: TRBV18
size: .
CDR3: CASSPPESRAGYTF
DNA: TGTGCCAGCTCACCACCGGAGAGCAGGGCAGGCTACACCTTC

J: TRBJ1-2
D: .
V: TRBV6-5
size: .
CDR3: CASSYGSYGYTF
DNA: TGTGCCAGCAGTTACGGCAGTTATGGCTACACCTTC

J: TRBJ1-3
D: TRBD1
V: TRBV11-3
size: .
CDR3: CASSYRGYGNTIYF
DNA: TGTGCCAGCAGTTACAGGGGCTATGGAAACACCATATATTTT

J: TRBJ1-1
D: TRBD1
V: TRBV6-5
size: few
CDR3: CASRHRDSTEAFF
DNA: TGTGCCAGCAGACACCGGGACAGCACTGAAGCTTTCTTT

J: TRBJ2-2
D: TRBD2
V: TRBV5-1
size: .
CDR3: CASKLGGANTGELFF
DNA: TGCGCCAGCAAATTGGGAGGGGCGAACACCGGGGAGCTGTTTTTT

J: TRBJ1-4
D: TRBD1
V: TRBV6-5
size: .
CDR3: CASSYSGTGEGKLFF
DNA: TGTGCCAGCAGTTACTCCGGGACAGGGGAGGGAAAACTGTTTTTT

J: TRBJ1-2
D: .
V: TRBV4-1
size: .
CDR3: CASSQESDLIGGYGYTF
DNA: TGCGCCAGCAGCCAAGAGTCCGACCTCATCGGCGGGTATGGCTACACCTTC

J: TRBJ1-1
D: TRBD1
V: TRBV12-3/TRBV12-4
size: once
CDR3: CASSLGTGTRAFF
DNA: TGTGCCAGCAGTTTAGGGACAGGTACCCGTGCTTTCTTT

J: TRBJ1-5
D: .
V: TRBV11-2
size: once
CDR3: CASSNAENQPQHF
DNA: TGTGCCAGCAGCAACGCGGAAAATCAGCCCCAGCATTTT

J: TRBJ1-5
D: .
V: TRBV4-1
size: .
CDR3: CASSQASGGGQPQHF
DNA: TGCGCCAGCAGCCAAGCGTCGGGCGGGGGTCAGCCCCAGCATTTT

J: TRBJ1-4
D: .
V: TRBV4-3
size: .
CDR3: CASSQEGGARGEKLFF
DNA: TGCGCCAGCAGCCAAGAAGGGGGGGCGCGAGGTGAAAAACTGTTTTTT

J: TRBJ2-1
D: TRBD2
V: TRBV5-1
size: .
CDR3: CASRPTSGTYNEQFF
DNA: TGCGCCAGCAGACCGACTAGCGGGACATACAATGAGCAGTTCTTC

J: TRBJ1-1
D: .
V: TRBV12-3/TRBV12-4
size: once
CDR3: CASSLALGGGAFF
DNA: TGTGCCAGCAGTTTAGCGCTGGGGGGTGGGGCTTTCTTT

J: TRBJ2-3
D: TRBD1
V: TRBV9
size: .
CDR3: CASSAPDRPSTDTQYF
DNA: TGTGCCAGCAGCGCCCCGGACAGGCCCAGCACAGATACGCAGTATTTT

J: TRBJ2-7
D: TRBD1
V: TRBV6-6
size: .
CDR3: CASSMGQVRSEQYF
DNA: TGTGCCAGCAGCATGGGACAGGTGCGCTCCGAGCAGTACTTC

J: TRBJ2-2
D: .
V: TRBV12-5
size: .
CDR3: CASGFQYTGELFF
DNA: TGTGCTAGTGGTTTTCAGTACACCGGGGAGCTGTTTTTT

J: TRBJ2-3
D: .
V: TRBV10-1
size: once
CDR3: CASSESNGATDTQYF
DNA: TGCGCCAGCAGTGAGTCGAATGGGGCAACGGATACGCAGTATTTT

J: TRBJ1-4
D: .
V: TRBV6-5
size: .
CDR3: CASRGAWGNEKLFF
DNA: TGTGCCAGCAGGGGGGCTTGGGGGAATGAAAAACTGTTTTTT

J: TRBJ2-2
D: .
V: TRBV5-1
size: .
CDR3: CASSLGVMRAGELFF
DNA: TGCGCCAGCAGCTTGGGGGTCATGAGGGCCGGGGAGCTGTTTTTT

J: TRBJ1-3
D: .
V: TRBV30
size: .
CDR3: CAWSAGVGAGNTIYF
DNA: TGTGCCTGGAGTGCGGGGGTTGGCGCTGGAAACACCATATATTTT

J: TRBJ1-1
D: .
V: TRBV3-1/TRBV3-2
size: .
CDR3: CASSLLTGEAFF
DNA: TGTGCCAGCAGCTTACTGACAGGCGAAGCTTTCTTT

J: TRBJ1-3
D: .
V: TRBV9
size: .
CDR3: CASSREGSGNTIYF
DNA: TGTGCCAGCAGTCGGGAGGGGTCTGGAAACACCATATATTTT